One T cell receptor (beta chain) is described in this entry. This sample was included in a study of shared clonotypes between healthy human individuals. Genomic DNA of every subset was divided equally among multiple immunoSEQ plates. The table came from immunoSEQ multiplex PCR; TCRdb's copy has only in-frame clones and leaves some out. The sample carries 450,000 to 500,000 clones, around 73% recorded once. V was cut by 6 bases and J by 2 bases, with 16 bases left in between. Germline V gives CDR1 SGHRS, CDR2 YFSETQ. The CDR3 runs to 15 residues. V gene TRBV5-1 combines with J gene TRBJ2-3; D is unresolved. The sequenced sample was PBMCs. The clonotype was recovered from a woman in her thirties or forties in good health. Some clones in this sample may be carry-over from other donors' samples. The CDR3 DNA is TGCGCCAGCACCCCTTCTACTGCTCTCACAGATACGCAGTATTTT. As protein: CASTPSTALTDTQYF. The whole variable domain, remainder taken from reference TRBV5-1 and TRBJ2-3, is KAGVTQTPRYLIKTRGQQVTLSCSPISGHRSVSWYQQTPGQGLQFLFEYFSETQRNKGNFPGRFSGRQFSNSRSEMNVSTLELGDSALYLCASTPSTALTDTQYFGPGTRLTVL.